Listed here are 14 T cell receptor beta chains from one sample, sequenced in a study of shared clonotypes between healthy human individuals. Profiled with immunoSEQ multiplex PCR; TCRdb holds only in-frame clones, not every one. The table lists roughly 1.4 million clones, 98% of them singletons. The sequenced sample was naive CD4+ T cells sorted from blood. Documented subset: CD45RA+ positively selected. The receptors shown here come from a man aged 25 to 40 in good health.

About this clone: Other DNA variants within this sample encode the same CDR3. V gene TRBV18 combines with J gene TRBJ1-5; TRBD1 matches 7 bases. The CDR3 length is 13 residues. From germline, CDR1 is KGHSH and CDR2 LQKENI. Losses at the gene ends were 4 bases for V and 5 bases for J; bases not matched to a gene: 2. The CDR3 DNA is TGTGCCAGCTCACTCGGGACAGATCAGCCCCAGCATTTT. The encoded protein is CASSLGTDQPQHF.

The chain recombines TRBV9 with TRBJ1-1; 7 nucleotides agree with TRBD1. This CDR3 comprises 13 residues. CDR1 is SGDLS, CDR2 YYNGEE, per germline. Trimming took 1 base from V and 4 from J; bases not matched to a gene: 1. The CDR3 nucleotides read TGTGCCAGCAGCGTACAGGGGGGCACTGAAGCTTTCTTT. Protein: CASSVQGGTEAFF.

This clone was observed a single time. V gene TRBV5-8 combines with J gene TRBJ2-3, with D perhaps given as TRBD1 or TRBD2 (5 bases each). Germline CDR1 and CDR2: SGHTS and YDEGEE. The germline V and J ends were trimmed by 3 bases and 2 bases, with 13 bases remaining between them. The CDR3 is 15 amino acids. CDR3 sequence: CASSWGRRYTDTQYF. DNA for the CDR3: TGTGCCAGCAGCTGGGGACGGAGATACACAGATACGCAGTATTTT.

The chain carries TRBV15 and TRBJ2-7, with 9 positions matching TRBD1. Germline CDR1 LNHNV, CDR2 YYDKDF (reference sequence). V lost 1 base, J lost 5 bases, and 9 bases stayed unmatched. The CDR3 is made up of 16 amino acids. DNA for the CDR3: TGTGCCACCAGCAGAGGACGCCGGGACAGGGCCAACGAGCAGTACTTC. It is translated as CATSRGRRDRANEQYF.

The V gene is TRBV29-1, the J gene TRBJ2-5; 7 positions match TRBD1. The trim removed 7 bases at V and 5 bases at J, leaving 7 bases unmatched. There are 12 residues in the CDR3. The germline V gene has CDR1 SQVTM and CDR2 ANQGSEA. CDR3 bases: TGCAGCGGTCGAGGGGGCTTGGAGACCCAGTACTTC. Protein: CSGRGGLETQYF.

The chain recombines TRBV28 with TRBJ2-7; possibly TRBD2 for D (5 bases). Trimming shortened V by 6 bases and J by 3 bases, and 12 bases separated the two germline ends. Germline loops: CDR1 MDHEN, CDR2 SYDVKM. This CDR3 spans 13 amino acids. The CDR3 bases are TGTGCCAGCAGGGCAGGAGGTGGCTACGAGCAGTACTTC. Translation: CASRAGGGYEQYF. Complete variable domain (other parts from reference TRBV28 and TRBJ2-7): DVKVTQSSRYLVKRTGEKVFLECVQDMDHENMFWYRQDPGLGLRLIYFSYDVKMKEKGDIPEGYSVSREKKERFSLILESASTNQTSMYLCASRAGGGYEQYFGPGTRLTVT.

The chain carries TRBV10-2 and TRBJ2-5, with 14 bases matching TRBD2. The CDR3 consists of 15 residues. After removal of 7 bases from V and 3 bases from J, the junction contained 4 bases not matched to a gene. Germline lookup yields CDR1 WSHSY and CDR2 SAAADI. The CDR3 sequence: CASIEGLAGEETQYF. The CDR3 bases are TGCGCCAGCATCGAGGGACTAGCGGGAGAAGAGACCCAGTACTTC.

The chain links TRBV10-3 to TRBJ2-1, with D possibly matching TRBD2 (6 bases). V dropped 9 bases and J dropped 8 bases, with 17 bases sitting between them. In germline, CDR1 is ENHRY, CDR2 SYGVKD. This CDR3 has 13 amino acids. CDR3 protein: CAITRLPGDEQFF. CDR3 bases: TGTGCCATTACAAGACTACCGGGGGATGAGCAGTTCTTC.

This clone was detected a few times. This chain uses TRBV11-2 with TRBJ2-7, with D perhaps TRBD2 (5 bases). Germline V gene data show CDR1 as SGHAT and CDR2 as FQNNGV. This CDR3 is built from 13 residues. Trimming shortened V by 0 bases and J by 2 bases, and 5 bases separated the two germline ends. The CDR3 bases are TGTGCCAGCAGCTTAGACGGGACCTACGAGCAGTACTTC. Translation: CASSLDGTYEQYF.

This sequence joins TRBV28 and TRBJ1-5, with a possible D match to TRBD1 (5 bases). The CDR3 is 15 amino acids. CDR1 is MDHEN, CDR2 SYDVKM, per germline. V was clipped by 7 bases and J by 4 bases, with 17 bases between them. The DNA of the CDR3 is TGTGCCAGCAACCGTGCCGGGGCAGGGAATCAGCCCCAGCATTTT. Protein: CASNRAGAGNQPQHF. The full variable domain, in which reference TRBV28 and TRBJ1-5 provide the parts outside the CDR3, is DVKVTQSSRYLVKRTGEKVFLECVQDMDHENMFWYRQDPGLGLRLIYFSYDVKMKEKGDIPEGYSVSREKKERFSLILESASTNQTSMYLCASNRAGAGNQPQHFGDGTRLSIL.

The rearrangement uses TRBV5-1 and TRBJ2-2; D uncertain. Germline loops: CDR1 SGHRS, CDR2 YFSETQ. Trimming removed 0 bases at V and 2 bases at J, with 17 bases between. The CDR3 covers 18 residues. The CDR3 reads CASSLAPASLINTGELFF. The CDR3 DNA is TGCGCCAGCAGCTTGGCCCCGGCAAGCCTAATTAACACCGGGGAGCTGTTTTTT.

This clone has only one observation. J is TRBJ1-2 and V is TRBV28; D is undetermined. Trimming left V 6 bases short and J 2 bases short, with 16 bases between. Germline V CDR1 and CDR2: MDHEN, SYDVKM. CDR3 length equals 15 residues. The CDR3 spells CASSNQLTANYGYTF. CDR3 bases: TGTGCCAGCAGCAATCAACTGACCGCGAACTATGGCTACACCTTC.

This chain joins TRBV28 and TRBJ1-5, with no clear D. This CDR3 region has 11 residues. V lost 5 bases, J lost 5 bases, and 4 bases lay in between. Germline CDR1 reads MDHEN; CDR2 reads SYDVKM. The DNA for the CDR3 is TGTGCCAGCAGTCAGTATCAGCCCCAGCATTTT. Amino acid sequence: CASSQYQPQHF.

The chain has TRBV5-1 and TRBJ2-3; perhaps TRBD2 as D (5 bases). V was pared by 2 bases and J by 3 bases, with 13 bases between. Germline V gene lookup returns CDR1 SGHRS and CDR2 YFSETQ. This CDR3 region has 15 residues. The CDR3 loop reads CASSFGGFDTDTQYF. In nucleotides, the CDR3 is TGCGCCAGCAGCTTTGGAGGTTTCGATACAGATACGCAGTATTTT.